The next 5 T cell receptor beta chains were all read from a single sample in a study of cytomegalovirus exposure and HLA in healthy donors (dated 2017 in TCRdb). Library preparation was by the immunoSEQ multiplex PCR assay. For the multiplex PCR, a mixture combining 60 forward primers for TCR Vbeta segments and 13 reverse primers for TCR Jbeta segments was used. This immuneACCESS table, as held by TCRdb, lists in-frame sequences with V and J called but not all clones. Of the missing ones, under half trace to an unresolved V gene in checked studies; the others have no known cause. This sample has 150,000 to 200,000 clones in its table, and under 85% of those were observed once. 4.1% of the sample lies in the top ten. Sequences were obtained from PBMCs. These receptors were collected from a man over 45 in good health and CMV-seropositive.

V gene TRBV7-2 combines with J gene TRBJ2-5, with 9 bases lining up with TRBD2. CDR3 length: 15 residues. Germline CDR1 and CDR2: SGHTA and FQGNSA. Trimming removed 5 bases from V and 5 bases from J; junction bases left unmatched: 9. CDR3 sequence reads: CASSNMGLAGETQYF. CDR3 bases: TGTGCCAGCAGCAACATGGGACTAGCTGGGGAGACCCAGTACTTC.

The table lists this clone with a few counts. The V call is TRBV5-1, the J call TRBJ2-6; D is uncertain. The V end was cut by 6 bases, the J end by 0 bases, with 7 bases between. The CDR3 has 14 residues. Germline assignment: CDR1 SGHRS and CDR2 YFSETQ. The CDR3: CASKSVSGANVLTF. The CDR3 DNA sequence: TGCGCCAGCAAGAGCGTCTCTGGGGCCAACGTCCTGACTTTC.

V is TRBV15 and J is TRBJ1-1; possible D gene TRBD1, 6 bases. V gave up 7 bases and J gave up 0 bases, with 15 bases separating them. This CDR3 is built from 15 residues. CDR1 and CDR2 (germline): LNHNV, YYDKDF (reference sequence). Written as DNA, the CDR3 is TGTGCCACCATGGGGGGGCGGGAGCTGAACACTGAAGCTTTCTTT. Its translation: CATMGGRELNTEAFF.

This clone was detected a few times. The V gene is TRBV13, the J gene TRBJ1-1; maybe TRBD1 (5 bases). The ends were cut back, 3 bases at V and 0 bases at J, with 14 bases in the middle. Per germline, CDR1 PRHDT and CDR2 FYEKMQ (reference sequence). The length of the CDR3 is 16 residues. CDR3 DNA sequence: TGTGCCAGCAGCTTCTACAGAACAGGATTGAACACTGAAGCTTTCTTT. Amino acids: CASSFYRTGLNTEAFF.

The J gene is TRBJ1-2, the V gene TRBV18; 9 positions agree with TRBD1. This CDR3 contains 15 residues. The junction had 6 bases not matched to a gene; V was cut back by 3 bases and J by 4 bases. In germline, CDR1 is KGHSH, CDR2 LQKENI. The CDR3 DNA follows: TGTGCCAGCTCACCCGCGGGACAGGGTACCTATGGCTACACCTTC. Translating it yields CASSPAGQGTYGYTF.